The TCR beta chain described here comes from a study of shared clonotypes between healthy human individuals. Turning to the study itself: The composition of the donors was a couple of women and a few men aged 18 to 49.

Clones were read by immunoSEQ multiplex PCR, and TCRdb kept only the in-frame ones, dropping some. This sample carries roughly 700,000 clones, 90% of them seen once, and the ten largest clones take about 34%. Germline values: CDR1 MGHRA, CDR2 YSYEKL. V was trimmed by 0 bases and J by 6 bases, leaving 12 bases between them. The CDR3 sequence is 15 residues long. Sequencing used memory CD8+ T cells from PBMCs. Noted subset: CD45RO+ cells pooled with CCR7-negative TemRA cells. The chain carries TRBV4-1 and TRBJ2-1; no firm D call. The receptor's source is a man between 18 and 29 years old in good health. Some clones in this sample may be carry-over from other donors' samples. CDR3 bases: TGCGCCAGCAGCCAAGAACCTGATAGCTTCAATGAGCAGTTCTTC. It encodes CASSQEPDSFNEQFF.